The sample holds many counts of the clone carrying this T cell receptor (beta chain). The target antigen is unknown. The sample belongs to a study of T cells after yellow fever vaccination. Notes on the study in general: Though it reached lower strength, the secondary response hit its peak faster, day 5 versus 15.

V shed 6 bases and J 4 bases; nucleotides not matched to a gene: 8. The CDR3 totals 13 residues. Germline CDR1 is SQVTM and CDR2 is ANQGSEA. TCRdb reanalysed the 5' RACE reads using MiXCR and keeps one entry per CDR3 protein. In the table there are around 250,000 distinct CDR3 sequences, around 5.3% of which are singletons. The sequence came from a man younger than 35 who received the YFV17D yellow fever vaccine. Sequenced material: CD4+ T cells sorted from PBMCs, taken on the day of the yellow fever booster vaccination. The gene calls are TRBV29-1 and TRBJ1-1; TRBD1 matches 7 bases. CDR3 coding DNA: TGCAGCGTCGCTGGACAGGAAAGCACTGAAGCTTTCTTT. Residues: CSVAGQESTEAFF.